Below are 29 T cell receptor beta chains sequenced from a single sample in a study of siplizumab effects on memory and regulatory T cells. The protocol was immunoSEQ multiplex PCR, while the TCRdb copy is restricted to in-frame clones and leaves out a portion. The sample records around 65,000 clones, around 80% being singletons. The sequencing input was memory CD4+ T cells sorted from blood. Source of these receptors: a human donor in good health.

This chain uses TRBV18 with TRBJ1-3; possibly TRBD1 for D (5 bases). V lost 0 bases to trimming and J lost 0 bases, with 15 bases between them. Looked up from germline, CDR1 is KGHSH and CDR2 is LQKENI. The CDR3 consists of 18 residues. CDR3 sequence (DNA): TGTGCCAGCTCACCACCGGGAGCGAGGGGAACCTCTGGAAACACCATATATTTT. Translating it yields CASSPPGARGTSGNTIYF.

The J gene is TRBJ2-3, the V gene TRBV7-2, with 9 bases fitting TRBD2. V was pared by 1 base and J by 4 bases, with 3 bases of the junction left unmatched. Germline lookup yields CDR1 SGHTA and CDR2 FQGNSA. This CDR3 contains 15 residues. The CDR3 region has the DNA TGTGCCAGCAGCTTAGGCGGGGGGGTGGCAGATACGCAGTATTTT. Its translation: CASSLGGGVADTQYF.

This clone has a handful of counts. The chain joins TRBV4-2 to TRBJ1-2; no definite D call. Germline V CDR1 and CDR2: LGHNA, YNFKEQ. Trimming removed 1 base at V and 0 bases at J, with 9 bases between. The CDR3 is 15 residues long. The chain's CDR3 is CASSQGASTNYGYTF. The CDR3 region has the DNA TGTGCCAGCAGCCAAGGAGCATCGACTAACTATGGCTACACCTTC.

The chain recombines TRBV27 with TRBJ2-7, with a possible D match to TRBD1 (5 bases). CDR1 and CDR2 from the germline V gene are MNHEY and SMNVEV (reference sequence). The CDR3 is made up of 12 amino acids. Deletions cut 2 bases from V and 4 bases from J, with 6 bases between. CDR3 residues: CASSLQGYEQYF. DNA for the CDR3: TGTGCCAGCAGTTTACAGGGTTACGAGCAGTACTTC.

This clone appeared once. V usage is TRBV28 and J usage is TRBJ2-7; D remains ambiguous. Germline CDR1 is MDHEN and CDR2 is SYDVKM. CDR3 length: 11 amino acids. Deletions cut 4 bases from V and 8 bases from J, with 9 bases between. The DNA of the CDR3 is TGTGCCAGCAGTTCCACCAGGCAGCAGTACTTC. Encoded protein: CASSSTRQQYF. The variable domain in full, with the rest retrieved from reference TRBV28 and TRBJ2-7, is DVKVTQSSRYLVKRTGEKVFLECVQDMDHENMFWYRQDPGLGLRLIYFSYDVKMKEKGDIPEGYSVSREKKERFSLILESASTNQTSMYLCASSSTRQQYFGPGTRLTVT.

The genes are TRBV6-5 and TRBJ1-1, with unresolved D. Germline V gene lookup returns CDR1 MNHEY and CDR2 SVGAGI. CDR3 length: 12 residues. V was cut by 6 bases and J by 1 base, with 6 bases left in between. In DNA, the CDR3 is TGTGCCAGCAGGTTCAAGAACACTGAAGCTTTCTTT. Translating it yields CASRFKNTEAFF.

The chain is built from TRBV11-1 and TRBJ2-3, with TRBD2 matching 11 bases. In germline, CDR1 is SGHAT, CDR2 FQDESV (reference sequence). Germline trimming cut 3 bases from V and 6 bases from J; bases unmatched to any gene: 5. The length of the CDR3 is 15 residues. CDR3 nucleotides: TGTGCCAGCAGCTTGGGGGGGACTAGCGGCGATACGCAGTATTTT. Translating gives CASSLGGTSGDTQYF.

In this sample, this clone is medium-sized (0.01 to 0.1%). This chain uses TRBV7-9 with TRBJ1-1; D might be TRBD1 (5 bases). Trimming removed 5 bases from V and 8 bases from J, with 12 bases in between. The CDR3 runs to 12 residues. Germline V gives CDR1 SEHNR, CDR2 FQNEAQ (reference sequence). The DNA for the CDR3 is TGTGCCAGCAGCCACACCGGGGGAGAAGCTTTCTTT. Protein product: CASSHTGGEAFF.

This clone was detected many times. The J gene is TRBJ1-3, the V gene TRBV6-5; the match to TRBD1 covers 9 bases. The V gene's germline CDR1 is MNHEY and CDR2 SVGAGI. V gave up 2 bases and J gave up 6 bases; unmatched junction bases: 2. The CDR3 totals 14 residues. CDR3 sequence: CASSYRDRANTIYF. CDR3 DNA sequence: TGTGCCAGCAGTTACCGGGACAGGGCAAACACCATATATTTT.

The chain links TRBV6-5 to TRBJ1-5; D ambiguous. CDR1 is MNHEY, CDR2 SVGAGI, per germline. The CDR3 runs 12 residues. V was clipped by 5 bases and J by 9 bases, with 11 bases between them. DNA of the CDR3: TGTGCCAGCAGTCCTCTCGCGGGGCCCCAGCATTTT. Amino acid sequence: CASSPLAGPQHF.

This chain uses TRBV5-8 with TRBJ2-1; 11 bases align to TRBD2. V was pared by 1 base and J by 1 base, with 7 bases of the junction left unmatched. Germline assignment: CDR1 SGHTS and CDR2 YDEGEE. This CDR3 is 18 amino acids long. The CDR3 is CASSLLAGGPSSYNEQFF. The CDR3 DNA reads TGTGCCAGCAGCTTGCTAGCGGGGGGCCCTTCTTCCTACAATGAGCAGTTCTTC.

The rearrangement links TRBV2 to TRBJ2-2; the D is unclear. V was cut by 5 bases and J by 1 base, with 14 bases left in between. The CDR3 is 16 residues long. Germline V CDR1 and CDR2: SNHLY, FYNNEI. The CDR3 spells CASSRERPMNTGELFF. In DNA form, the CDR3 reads TGTGCCAGCAGTCGAGAACGCCCGATGAACACCGGGGAGCTGTTTTTT.

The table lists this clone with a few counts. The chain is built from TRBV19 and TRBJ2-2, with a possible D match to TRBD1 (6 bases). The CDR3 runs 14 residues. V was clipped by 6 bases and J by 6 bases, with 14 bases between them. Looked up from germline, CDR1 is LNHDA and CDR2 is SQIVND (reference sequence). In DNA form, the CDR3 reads TGTGCCAGTAGCACGATCCCAGGGGCCGGGGAGCTGTTTTTT. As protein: CASSTIPGAGELFF. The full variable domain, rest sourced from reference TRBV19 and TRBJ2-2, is DGGITQSPKYLFRKEGQNVTLSCEQNLNHDAMYWYRQDPGQGLRLIYYSQIVNDFQKGDIAEGYSVSREKKESFPLTVTSAQKNPTAFYLCASSTIPGAGELFFGEGSRLTVL.

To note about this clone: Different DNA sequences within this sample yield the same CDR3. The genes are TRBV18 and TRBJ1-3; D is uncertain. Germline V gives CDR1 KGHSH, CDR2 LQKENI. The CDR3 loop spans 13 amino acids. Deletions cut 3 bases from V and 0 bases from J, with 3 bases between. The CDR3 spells CASSPSSGNTIYF. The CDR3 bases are TGTGCCAGCTCACCCAGCTCTGGAAACACCATATATTTT. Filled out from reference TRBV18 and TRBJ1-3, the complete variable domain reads NAGVMQNPRHLVRRRGQEARLRCSPMKGHSHVYWYRQLPEEGLKFMVYLQKENIIDESGMPKERFSAEFPKEGPSILRIQQVVRGDSAAYFCASSPSSGNTIYFGEGSWLTVV.

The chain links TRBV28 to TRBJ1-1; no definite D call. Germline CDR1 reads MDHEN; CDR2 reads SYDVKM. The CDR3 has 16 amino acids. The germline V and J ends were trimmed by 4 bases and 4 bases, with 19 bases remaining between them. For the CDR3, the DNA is TGTGCCAGCAGTTACGCCTTTATGGTTCTTGGCACTGAAGCTTTCTTT. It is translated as CASSYAFMVLGTEAFF.

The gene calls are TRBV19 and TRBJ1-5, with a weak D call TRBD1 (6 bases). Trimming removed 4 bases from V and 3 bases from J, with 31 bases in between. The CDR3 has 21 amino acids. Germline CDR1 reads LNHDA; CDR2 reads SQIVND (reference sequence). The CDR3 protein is CASSRRLNRAGPTENNQPQHF. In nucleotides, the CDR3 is TGTGCCAGTAGTAGGCGACTAAACAGGGCCGGACCCACCGAGAACAATCAGCCCCAGCATTTT.

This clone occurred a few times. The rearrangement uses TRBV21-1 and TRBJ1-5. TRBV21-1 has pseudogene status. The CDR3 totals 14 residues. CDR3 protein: CASSKDGPDQPQHF. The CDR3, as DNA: TGTGCCAGCAGCAAAGACGGGCCGGATCAGCCCCAGCATTTT.

Here the CDR3 DNA reads TGTGCCAGCAGCCAAGATTACCGTTCCTATGGCTACACCTTC. As protein: CASSQDYRSYGYTF. The chain links TRBV4-2 to TRBJ1-2; D is ambiguous. From germline, CDR1 is LGHNA and CDR2 YNFKEQ. The V end was cut by 0 bases, the J end by 4 bases, with 9 bases between. This CDR3 comprises 14 residues.

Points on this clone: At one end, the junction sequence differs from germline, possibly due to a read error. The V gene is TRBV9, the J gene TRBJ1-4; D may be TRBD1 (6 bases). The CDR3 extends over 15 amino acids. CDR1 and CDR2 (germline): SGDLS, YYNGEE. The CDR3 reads CASSVRGETDEKLFF. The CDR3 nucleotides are TGTGCCAGCAGCGTCAGGGGTGAAACTGATGAAAAACTGTTTTTT.

DNA for the CDR3: TGTGCCAGCAGTAAGACAGGGGGAAATCAGCCCCAGCATTTT. Translation gives CASSKTGGNQPQHF. V and J are TRBV6-6 and TRBJ1-5; 9 bases agree with TRBD1. The CDR3 has 14 residues. J was trimmed by 4 bases and V by 5 bases; bases with no gene match: 3. Germline V gives CDR1 MNHNY, CDR2 SVGAGI (reference sequence).

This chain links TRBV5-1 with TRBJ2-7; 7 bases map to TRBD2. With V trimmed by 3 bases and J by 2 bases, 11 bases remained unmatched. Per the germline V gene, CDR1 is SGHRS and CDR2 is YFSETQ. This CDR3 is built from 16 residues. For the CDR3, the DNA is TGCGCCAGCAGCTGGACATGGACTAGTGAGACCTACGAGCAGTACTTC. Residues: CASSWTWTSETYEQYF.

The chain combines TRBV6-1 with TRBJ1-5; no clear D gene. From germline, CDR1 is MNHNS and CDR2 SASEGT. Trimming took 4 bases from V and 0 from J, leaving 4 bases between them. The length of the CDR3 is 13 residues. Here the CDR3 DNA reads TGTGCCAGCAGTGCCCTTAGCAATCAGCCCCAGCATTTT. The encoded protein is CASSALSNQPQHF.

CDR3 region: CASSQIQGQGSYGYTF. CDR3 coding DNA: TGCGCCAGCAGCCAAATACAAGGACAGGGGAGCTATGGCTACACCTTC. The rearrangement uses TRBV4-3 and TRBJ1-2; TRBD1 aligns across 9 bases. Germline CDR1 and CDR2: LGHNA and YSLEER. The CDR3 is made up of 16 amino acids. With V trimmed by 2 bases and J by 4 bases, 8 bases remained unmatched.

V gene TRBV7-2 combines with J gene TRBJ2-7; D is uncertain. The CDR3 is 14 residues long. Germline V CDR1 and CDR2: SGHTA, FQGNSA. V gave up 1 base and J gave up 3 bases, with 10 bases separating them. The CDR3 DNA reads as TGTGCCAGCAGCTTAGGGTCTTCGCTCTACGAGCAGTACTTC. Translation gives CASSLGSSLYEQYF.

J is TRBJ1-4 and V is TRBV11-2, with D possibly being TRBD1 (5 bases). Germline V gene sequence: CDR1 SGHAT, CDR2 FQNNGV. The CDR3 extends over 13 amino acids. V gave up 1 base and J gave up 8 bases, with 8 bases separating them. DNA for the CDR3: TGTGCCAGCAGCTTAGGGGGCCGGGAAAAACTGTTTTTT. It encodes CASSLGGREKLFF.

CDR3 protein: CASSERGGNTEAFF. Here the CDR3 DNA reads TGTGCCAGCAGCGAGAGAGGGGGGAACACTGAAGCTTTCTTT. V gene TRBV9 combines with J gene TRBJ1-1, with a tentative D call TRBD1 (6 bases). V dropped 3 bases and J dropped 1 base, with 10 bases sitting between them. The CDR3 totals 14 residues. Germline V CDR1 and CDR2: SGDLS, YYNGEE.

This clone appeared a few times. CDR3 residues: CATRQGIYGYTF. As DNA, the CDR3 is TGTGCCACTCGGCAAGGGATCTATGGCTACACCTTC. The rearrangement links TRBV19 to TRBJ1-2; no clear D. The germline V gene encodes CDR1 LNHDA and CDR2 SQIVND (reference sequence). The V gene lost 10 bases and the J gene lost 4 bases, with 13 bases spanning the gap. The CDR3 has 12 residues.

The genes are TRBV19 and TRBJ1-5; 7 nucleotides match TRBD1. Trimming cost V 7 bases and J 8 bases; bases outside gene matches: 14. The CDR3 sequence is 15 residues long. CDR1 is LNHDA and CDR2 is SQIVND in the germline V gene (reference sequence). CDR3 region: CASTQMVQGEKPQHF. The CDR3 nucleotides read TGTGCCAGTACTCAAATGGTCCAGGGGGAGAAGCCCCAGCATTTT. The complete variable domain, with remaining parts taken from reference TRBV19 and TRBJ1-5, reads DGGITQSPKYLFRKEGQNVTLSCEQNLNHDAMYWYRQDPGQGLRLIYYSQIVNDFQKGDIAEGYSVSREKKESFPLTVTSAQKNPTAFYLCASTQMVQGEKPQHFGDGTRLSIL.

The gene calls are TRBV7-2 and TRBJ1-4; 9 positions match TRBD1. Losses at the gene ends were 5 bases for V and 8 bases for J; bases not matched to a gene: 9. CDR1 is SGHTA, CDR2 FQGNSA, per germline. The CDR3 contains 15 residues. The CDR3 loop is CASSPEGQGREKLFF. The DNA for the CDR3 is TGTGCCAGCAGCCCAGAGGGACAGGGTCGGGAAAAACTGTTTTTT.